This TCR beta chain originates from a study of blood T cell repertoires in COVID-19. As for the study in general: The samples span acute and convalescent COVID-19 from the United States, Italy and Spain.

The data were produced by immunoSEQ multiplex PCR, yet TCRdb's version contains in-frame clones alone and is incomplete. The table lists about 75,000 clones, more than 75% of them singletons, with roughly a fifth in the top ten. The V end was cut by 3 bases, the J end by 1 base, with 10 bases between. Germline V lookup: CDR1 GTSNPN, CDR2 SVGIG (reference sequence). The length of the CDR3 is 15 residues. Sequences were obtained from peripheral blood. This chain links TRBV30 with TRBJ2-6, with D unclear. The sequence came from a human donor in a cohort sampled during active COVID-19. The CDR3 DNA reads TGTGCCTGGAGAGAACGTCGGTCTGGGGCCAACGTCCTGACTTTC. It specifies CAWRERRSGANVLTF. The entire variable domain, with the rest obtained from reference TRBV30 and TRBJ2-6, is as follows: SQTIHQWPATLVQPVGSPLSLECTVEGTSNPNLYWYRQAAGRGLQLLFYSVGIGQISSEVPQNLSASRPQDRQFILSSKKLLLSDSGFYLCAWRERRSGANVLTFGAGSRLTVL.